What follows describes a single T cell receptor (beta chain). The source of the sample is a study of blood T cell repertoires in COVID-19. Study background: The samples span acute and convalescent COVID-19 from the United States, Italy and Spain. PBMCs, B-cell-depleted T cells, or T cells provided the cDNA or gDNA that made up the material.

Original methodology: Amplification of reference gene primers provided the estimated nucleated cell counts. Sequencing was performed with immunoSEQ multiplex PCR; in TCRdb, only in-frame clones are kept and a portion is missing. That table is the source of V, J and clone size, and D and trimming were worked out from the DNA. The table records roughly 200,000 clones, around 80% of them present only once. Sample: peripheral blood. This TCR was sampled from a man between 65 and 80 years old with active or convalescent COVID-19.

The CDR3, as DNA: TGTGCCAGCAGGCCAGATTACCAAGAGACCCAGTACTTC. Translation: CASRPDYQETQYF. The chain links TRBV27 to TRBJ2-5; D uncertain. Trimming shortened V by 6 bases and J by 0 bases, and 8 bases separated the two germline ends. This CDR3 has 13 amino acids. Germline V lookup: CDR1 MNHEY, CDR2 SMNVEV (reference sequence).